One and the same sample provided the 30 T cell receptor beta chains below, sequenced in a study of T-cell memory formation after mild COVID-19. TCRdb re-derived calls from the 5' RACE reads in MiXCR, one entry per CDR3 protein. The data show under 350,000 distinct CDR3 sequences, about 17% seen once. Sequenced input: PBMCs or a T cell subset sorted from them (not recorded which). The receptor set was obtained from a man aged 18 to 29 who had mild COVID-19 (a few samples of this study predate the infection). Cell type and time point are not known.

This clonotype was detected a few times. The genes are TRBV4-3 and TRBJ1-5; D ambiguous. Germline CDR1 LGHNA, CDR2 YSLEER. Between the trimmed V and J ends, which lost 0 bases and 4 bases, there was a span of 13 bases. This CDR3 has 16 residues. CDR3 bases: TGCGCCAGCAGCCAAGATTGGCTCCGGGCAAATCAGCCCCAGCATTTT. Translation gives CASSQDWLRANQPQHF.

This chain links TRBV7-3 with TRBJ2-3, with a possible D match to TRBD2 (5 bases). The CDR3 loop spans 14 amino acids. V gave up 5 bases and J gave up 4 bases, with 13 bases separating them. Germline lookup yields CDR1 SGHTA and CDR2 FQGTGA. The CDR3 DNA reads TGTGCCAGCAGCCCCTCCGGGGTGGCAGATACGCAGTATTTT. It encodes CASSPSGVADTQYF.

This clonotype was seen repeatedly, ten times or more. The rearrangement links TRBV5-1 to TRBJ2-1; no clear D. Per germline, CDR1 SGHRS and CDR2 YFSETQ. V lost 1 base and J 3 bases, leaving 8 bases between the germline ends. CDR3 length equals 14 residues. The CDR3 DNA sequence: TGCGCCAGCAGCTTGTGGGCAAACTACAATGAGCAGTTCTTC. Protein product: CASSLWANYNEQFF.

The rearrangement links TRBV7-9 to TRBJ2-1; D perhaps matches TRBD2 (6 bases). Germline CDR1 SEHNR, CDR2 FQNEAQ (reference sequence). The ends were cut back, 10 bases at V and 10 bases at J, with 23 bases in the middle. The CDR3 extends over 14 amino acids. Here the CDR3 reads CATLDGSRGREQFF. The CDR3 nucleotides are TGTGCCACACTGGACGGGAGCCGGGGGAGGGAGCAGTTCTTC.

The sample holds a few counts of this clonotype. The V and J genes are TRBV6-5 and TRBJ1-5; D ambiguous. Trimming pared 6 bases from V and 5 bases from J, leaving 8 bases between. Germline values: CDR1 MNHEY, CDR2 SVGAGI. CDR3 length: 12 amino acids. CDR3 sequence (DNA): TGTGCCAGCAGGACCGGATATCAGCCCCAGCATTTT. Translated: CASRTGYQPQHF.

This clonotype has only a few counts. The chain uses TRBV4-1 and TRBJ2-1; no reliable D call. The V and J ends lost 3 bases and 10 bases respectively, with 13 bases between them. This CDR3 spans 13 amino acids. Germline V gene lookup returns CDR1 MGHRA and CDR2 YSYEKL. CDR3 nucleotide sequence: TGCGCCAGCAGCCACTTTGCTCATCGGGAGCAGTTCTTC. Translated, it gives CASSHFAHREQFF.

This clonotype was observed at least ten times. The chain uses TRBV5-1 and TRBJ2-2; TRBD2 might be the D (5 bases). Looked up from germline, CDR1 is SGHRS and CDR2 is YFSETQ. The length of the CDR3 is 13 residues. The V gene lost 2 bases and the J gene lost 4 bases, with 6 bases spanning the gap. CDR3 residues: CASSFEGTGELFF. CDR3 nucleotide sequence: TGCGCCAGCAGCTTCGAGGGCACCGGGGAGCTGTTTTTT.

This clonotype was detected only a few times. The chain is built from TRBV4-1 and TRBJ2-1, with 10 bases aligning to TRBD2. The V and J ends lost 0 bases and 6 bases, in that order; junction bases with no gene match: 8. Germline values: CDR1 MGHRA, CDR2 YSYEKL. This CDR3 has 17 residues. CDR3 loop: CASSQDPRTSGGNEQFF. CDR3 DNA sequence: TGCGCCAGCAGCCAAGACCCACGGACTAGCGGAGGCAATGAGCAGTTCTTC.

This clonotype was seen ten or more times. The rearrangement uses TRBV12-3 or TRBV12-4 and TRBJ2-1; 9 nucleotides agree with TRBD1. V dropped 6 bases and J dropped 8; count of bases not matched to a gene: 8. CDR3 size: 14 residues. The CDR3: CASRQGQGIDEQFF. DNA for the CDR3: TGTGCCAGCAGACAGGGACAGGGAATCGATGAGCAGTTCTTC.

The chain has TRBV25-1 and TRBJ1-2, with TRBD1 matching over 8 bases. Germline CDR1 reads MGHDK; CDR2 reads SYGVNS. The CDR3 contains 13 residues. The V and J ends lost 7 bases and 3 bases, in that order; junction bases with no gene match: 4. The CDR3 loop is CASTLTGDYGYTF. In DNA form, the CDR3 reads TGTGCCAGCACTCTGACAGGGGACTATGGCTACACCTTC.

This clonotype showed up just a few times. The chain employs TRBV7-3 and TRBJ2-6; perhaps TRBD2 as D (5 bases). Germline V gene lookup returns CDR1 SGHTA and CDR2 FQGTGA. The length of the CDR3 is 17 residues. Trimming shortened V by 5 bases and J by 0 bases, and 14 bases separated the two germline ends. CDR3 bases: TGTGCCAGCAGCCCAGCGGTCCCGATCTCTGGGGCCAACGTCCTGACTTTC. This translates into CASSPAVPISGANVLTF.

This clonotype was seen more than once but under ten times. The gene calls are TRBV7-3 and TRBJ2-3; D may be TRBD1 or TRBD2 (5 bases each). The CDR3 is 14 amino acids. Germline V lookup: CDR1 SGHTA, CDR2 FQGTGA. Between the trimmed V and J ends, which lost 8 bases and 6 bases, there was a span of 18 bases. CDR3 sequence: CASSGAPNGDTQYF. CDR3 nucleotides: TGTGCCAGCTCCGGGGCTCCAAACGGGGATACGCAGTATTTT.

The chain links TRBV6-6 to TRBJ2-1; the match to TRBD1 covers 10 bases. J was trimmed by 7 bases and V by 7 bases; bases with no gene match: 7. Looked up from germline, CDR1 is MNHNY and CDR2 is SVGAGI (reference sequence). This CDR3 spans 14 amino acids. The CDR3 region is CASTAGQGWNEQFF. The CDR3 DNA is TGTGCCAGCACGGCGGGACAGGGGTGGAATGAGCAGTTCTTC.

This clonotype has more than one count but fewer than ten. This chain connects TRBV6-5 to TRBJ2-5; no clear D gene. V was cut by 0 bases and J by 3 bases, with 11 bases left in between. Germline V gives CDR1 MNHEY, CDR2 SVGAGI. This CDR3 comprises 15 residues. The CDR3 spells CASSYSDGRKETQYF. The CDR3 nucleotides are TGTGCCAGCAGTTACTCGGACGGACGGAAAGAGACCCAGTACTTC.

The genes are TRBV7-2 and TRBJ2-7; D not resolved. CDR3 length: 12 residues. V lost 4 bases and J lost 4, with 8 bases in between. Germline V lookup: CDR1 SGHTA, CDR2 FQGNSA. The DNA for the CDR3 is TGTGCCAGCAGCTCATCTAATTACGAGCAGTACTTC. Its translation is CASSSSNYEQYF.

This sequence joins TRBV5-5 and TRBJ1-5; D remains unclear. Deletions cut 4 bases from V and 1 base from J, with 9 bases between. The CDR3 sequence is 14 residues long. The V gene's germline CDR1 is SGHKS and CDR2 YYEKEE (reference sequence). The CDR3 DNA sequence: TGTGCCAGCAGCATAACACCGAGCAATCAGCCCCAGCATTTT. Translated, it gives CASSITPSNQPQHF.

This clonotype was picked up many times. This chain uses TRBV20-1 with TRBJ2-5; 8 bases map to TRBD2. This CDR3 comprises 16 residues. Germline V gene sequence: CDR1 DFQATT, CDR2 SNEGSKA (reference sequence). With 0 bases clipped from V and 8 bases from J, the junction kept 14 bases outside the gene matches. The CDR3 DNA sequence: TGCAGTGCTAGAGATCCTGGGGGAGCGGGGGAGGGAACCCAGTACTTC. It specifies CSARDPGGAGEGTQYF.

This clonotype was seen a few times. This sequence joins TRBV11-2 and TRBJ2-5; D is possibly TRBD1 (6 bases). Trimming cost V 4 bases and J 3 bases, with 12 bases left between them. This CDR3 region has 14 residues. Germline V gene sequence: CDR1 SGHAT, CDR2 FQNNGV. The CDR3 reads CASSSLSGEETQYF. The CDR3 nucleotides are TGTGCCAGCAGCTCGTTATCAGGGGAAGAGACCCAGTACTTC.

The chain combines TRBV12-3 or TRBV12-4 with TRBJ2-7, with D perhaps being TRBD1 or TRBD2 (5 bases each). This CDR3 region has 15 residues. The V end was cut by 7 bases, the J end by 0 bases, with 16 bases between. CDR3 DNA: TGTGCCAGCACCCCAGGCGCAGGGAGCTCCTACGAGCAGTACTTC. Translation: CASTPGAGSSYEQYF.

This clonotype was counted only a few times. A read error may account for a junction end that differs from germline. This rearrangement joins TRBV9 to TRBJ2-6; D remains unclear. Per germline, CDR1 SGDLS and CDR2 YYNGEE. This CDR3 is built from 16 residues. The DNA of the CDR3 is TGTGCCAGCACCGTAGCTAGAGTCTCTGGGGCCAACGTCCTGACTTTC. It is translated as CASTVARVSGANVLTF.

This sequence joins TRBV6-2 or TRBV6-3 and TRBJ1-2; 9 bases are shared with TRBD1. CDR3 length: 16 amino acids. V trimming: 5 bases; J trimming: 2 bases; junction bases outside the gene matches: 9. Germline V lookup: CDR1 MNHEY, CDR2 SVGEGT. The CDR3 spells CASSLPVQGANYGYTF. CDR3 bases: TGTGCCAGCAGTCTCCCGGTACAGGGGGCGAACTATGGCTACACCTTC.

The V call is TRBV27, the J call TRBJ1-5; 12 bases align to TRBD1. Trimming took 1 base from V and 6 from J; bases not matched to a gene: 4. Germline values: CDR1 MNHEY, CDR2 SMNVEV (reference sequence). The CDR3 covers 16 residues. The CDR3 nucleotides are TGTGCCAGCAGTTTATATGGGACAGGGGGCGGTCAGCCCCAGCATTTT. Protein product: CASSLYGTGGGQPQHF.

This rearrangement joins TRBV7-6 to TRBJ2-1; TRBD1 might be the D (6 bases). This CDR3 has 13 residues. Trimming pared 5 bases from V and 8 bases from J, leaving 13 bases between. Germline V gene data show CDR1 as SGHVS and CDR2 as FNYEAQ. The CDR3, as DNA: TGTGCCAGCAGCCAAACAACAGGGTATGAGCAGTTCTTC. This gives the protein CASSQTTGYEQFF. Filled out from reference TRBV7-6 and TRBJ2-1, the complete variable domain reads GAGVSQSPRYKVTKRGQDVALRCDPISGHVSLYWYRQALGQGPEFLTYFNYEAQQDKSGLPNDRFSAERPEGSISTLTIQRTEQRDSAMYRCASSQTTGYEQFFGPGTRLTVL.

This chain joins TRBV5-1 and TRBJ1-2; 8 bases are a match to TRBD1. Trimming at V came to 4 bases and at J to 4 bases, leaving 6 bases not matched to a gene. Germline V gene data show CDR1 as SGHRS and CDR2 as YFSETQ. The CDR3 runs 14 residues. CDR3 DNA sequence: TGCGCCAGCAGCACGACAGGGGAGAGCTATGGCTACACCTTC. Translated, it gives CASSTTGESYGYTF.

V is TRBV19 and J is TRBJ2-3, with TRBD2 matching 16 bases. V dropped 8 bases and J dropped 7; count of bases not matched to a gene: 6. Germline V CDR1 and CDR2: LNHDA, SQIVND (reference sequence). The CDR3 extends over 15 amino acids. The CDR3 coding sequence is TGTGCCAGTGGGACTAGCGGGGGGGCCCCGAATACGCAGTATTTT. The encoded protein is CASGTSGGAPNTQYF.

This clonotype was detected only a few times. The V gene is TRBV4-1, the J gene TRBJ2-3, with D hard to call. V was shortened by 1 base and J by 3 bases, with 8 bases between the two germline ends. This CDR3 has 14 residues. CDR1 and CDR2 (germline): MGHRA, YSYEKL. The CDR3 reads CASSQVMLTDTQYF. The CDR3 DNA reads as TGCGCCAGCAGCCAAGTGATGTTGACAGATACGCAGTATTTT.

This clonotype was found a few times. This chain joins TRBV12-3 or TRBV12-4 and TRBJ1-2; D is uncertain. The CDR3 is made up of 14 amino acids. The V end was cut by 5 bases, the J end by 2 bases, with 12 bases between. In nucleotides, the CDR3 is TGTGCCAGCAGTCCACGAAGATCAAACTATGGCTACACCTTC. Its translation is CASSPRRSNYGYTF.

The chain recombines TRBV4-1 with TRBJ1-1, with a weak D call TRBD1 (6 bases). Trimming took 1 base from V and 8 from J, leaving 11 bases between them. The CDR3 has 13 residues. Germline CDR1 and CDR2: MGHRA and YSYEKL. CDR3 residues: CASSQGGRGEAFF. The CDR3 nucleotides read TGCGCCAGCAGCCAAGGGGGAAGGGGGGAAGCTTTCTTT.

This clonotype was counted between two and nine times. This chain connects TRBV25-1 to TRBJ2-5; 8 nucleotides align to TRBD2. Trimming took 7 bases from V and 1 from J; bases not matched to a gene: 8. The CDR3 has 15 residues. Germline V lookup: CDR1 MGHDK, CDR2 SYGVNS. This CDR3 reads CASTSLAGSQETQYF. The DNA for the CDR3 is TGTGCCAGCACATCCTTAGCGGGGTCCCAAGAGACCCAGTACTTC.

This chain connects TRBV20-1 to TRBJ2-1; D is uncertain. V dropped 4 bases and J dropped 12 bases, with 13 bases sitting between them. CDR1 DFQATT and CDR2 SNEGSKA come from the germline V gene (reference sequence). The length of the CDR3 is 11 residues. The CDR3 loop is CSATLLSLQFF. Written as DNA, the CDR3 is TGCAGTGCTACGTTACTTAGCCTGCAGTTCTTC.